These T cell receptor beta chains were read from a single sample in a study of identical twins. TCRdb fed the 5' RACE reads into MiXCR, producing one record per CDR3 protein. The table includes 500,000 to 550,000 distinct CDR3 sequences, about 22% detected once. This same sample was also part of a study on yellow fever vaccine responses in identical twins.

Sequencing was performed on CD4+ T cells sorted from blood. These receptors all stem from a woman between 18 and 29 years old in good health. The CDR3 runs from the conserved cysteine through the conserved F or W. Fields, in order: J gene, V gene, clone size, D gene, CDR3 protein, CDR3 DNA. D genes are given only for firm matches. Only some rows state a clone size, as once, few, many or a class for expanded clones.

TRBJ2-7	TRBV7-9	NA	TRBD2	CASSLSVGLAYEQYF	TGTGCCAGCAGCCTCTCAGTTGGACTAGCGTACGAGCAGTACTTC
TRBJ1-2	TRBV5-1	NA	NA	CASSIPGTNNYGYTF	TGCGCCAGCAGCATACCCGGGACTAACAACTATGGCTACACCTTC
TRBJ2-1	TRBV29-1	NA	NA	CSVSLGEQFF	TGCAGCGTTAGCTTGGGTGAGCAGTTCTTC
TRBJ2-2	TRBV5-1	NA	NA	CASSLQQAKTGELFF	TGCGCCAGCAGCTTGCAACAGGCCAAAACCGGGGAGCTGTTTTTT
TRBJ2-2	TRBV7-2	NA	NA	CASTRLEQIFGTGELFF	TGTGCCAGCACCCGATTAGAGCAGATATTCGGAACCGGGGAGCTGTTTTTT
TRBJ2-1	TRBV7-2	few	TRBD1	CASSSTDRAYNEQFF	TGTGCCAGCAGCTCCACAGACAGGGCCTACAATGAGCAGTTCTTC
TRBJ2-7	TRBV5-1	NA	TRBD1	CASSGPGQSSYEQYF	TGCGCCAGCAGCGGACCGGGACAGAGTTCCTACGAGCAGTACTTC
TRBJ2-5	TRBV4-1	NA	NA	CASSQDRGNIQPQETQYF	TGCGCCAGCAGCCAAGATAGGGGGAACATCCAACCTCAAGAGACCCAGTACTTC
TRBJ2-2	TRBV14	few	NA	CASSPILAGELFF	TGTGCCAGCAGCCCGATATTGGCCGGGGAGCTGTTTTTT
TRBJ2-1	TRBV7-6	few	NA	CASTLWGGGYGEQFF	TGTGCCAGCACCCTGTGGGGGGGGGGCTATGGTGAGCAGTTCTTC
TRBJ2-5	TRBV10-1	NA	NA	CASGSGTTATQYF	TGCGCCAGCGGATCCGGGACAACAGCGACCCAGTACTTC
TRBJ1-2	TRBV20-1	few	NA	CSARVSQGANYGYTF	TGCAGTGCTAGGGTGTCCCAGGGAGCTAACTATGGCTACACCTTC
TRBJ2-1	TRBV7-8	few	TRBD2	CASSLVVAGVTYNEQFF	TGTGCCAGCAGCTTAGTGGTTGCGGGGGTGACATACAATGAGCAGTTCTTC
TRBJ2-1	TRBV5-1	NA	TRBD1	CASYRDRGMANPSYNEQFF	TGCGCCAGCTACCGGGACAGGGGTATGGCGAACCCCTCCTACAATGAGCAGTTCTTC
TRBJ1-1	TRBV14	NA	TRBD1	CASSQVRGTGRNMNTEAFF	TGTGCCAGCAGCCAAGTGCGCGGGACAGGAAGAAACATGAACACTGAAGCTTTCTTT
TRBJ1-1	TRBV15	few	NA	CATSRDMGLGTEAFF	TGTGCCACCAGCAGAGACATGGGCCTTGGAACTGAAGCTTTCTTT
TRBJ2-1	TRBV2	few	NA	CASSEATGPYNEQFF	TGTGCCAGCAGTGAAGCTACCGGGCCCTACAATGAGCAGTTCTTC
TRBJ1-4	TRBV4-1	few	TRBD1	CASSQDQAGQGSEKLFF	TGCGCCAGCAGCCAAGATCAGGCGGGACAGGGGAGTGAAAAACTGTTTTTT
TRBJ2-3	TRBV20-1	NA	TRBD2	CSARSRLAGGADTQYF	TGCAGTGCTAGATCTCGACTAGCGGGAGGTGCAGATACGCAGTATTTT
TRBJ1-2	TRBV18	few	TRBD1	CASSPPGQGAYGYTF	TGTGCCAGCTCACCACCGGGACAGGGGGCGTATGGCTACACCTTC
TRBJ2-7	TRBV28	NA	TRBD2	CASSLGSSGRSAYEQYF	TGTGCCAGCAGTTTAGGGTCTAGCGGGAGGAGCGCCTACGAGCAGTACTTC
TRBJ2-7	TRBV5-1	NA	NA	CASSTATREGEQYF	TGCGCCAGCAGCACGGCGACACGTGAGGGGGAGCAGTACTTC
TRBJ2-5	TRBV18	NA	TRBD2	CASSPDWTSGAETQYF	TGTGCCAGCTCACCAGACTGGACTAGCGGGGCGGAGACCCAGTACTTC
TRBJ2-1	TRBV5-6	NA	NA	CASSRRGASYNEQFF	TGTGCCAGCAGCAGGCGGGGAGCAAGCTACAATGAGCAGTTCTTC
TRBJ2-2	TRBV20-1	few	NA	CSARDRRVNTGELFF	TGCAGTGCTAGAGATCGGCGGGTGAACACCGGGGAGCTGTTTTTT
TRBJ2-6	TRBV28	few	NA	CASSFPPWDSGANVLTF	TGTGCCAGCAGTTTCCCACCCTGGGACTCTGGGGCCAACGTCCTGACTTTC
TRBJ1-6	TRBV3-1	NA	NA	CASSHDGGSPLHF	TGTGCCAGCAGCCACGATGGGGGTTCACCCCTCCACTTT
TRBJ1-2	TRBV2	NA	NA	CASSERGSPYGYTF	TGTGCCAGCAGTGAGCGCGGCTCTCCCTATGGCTACACCTTC
TRBJ2-7	TRBV5-1	few	TRBD2	CASSPERGLAAYEQYF	TGCGCCAGCAGCCCAGAACGGGGACTAGCGGCTTACGAGCAGTACTTC
TRBJ2-2	TRBV7-2	NA	NA	CASSLDVTSSGELFF	TGTGCCAGCAGCTTAGATGTGACTAGTTCCGGGGAGCTGTTTTTT
TRBJ1-6	TRBV7-2	NA	NA	CASGSLGGSPLHF	TGTGCCAGCGGTAGTCTGGGGGGATCACCCCTCCACTTT
TRBJ1-4	TRBV5-6	few	NA	CASSSRRGEKLFF	TGTGCCAGCAGCAGCCGGAGGGGTGAAAAACTGTTTTTT
TRBJ2-1	TRBV7-2	few	NA	CASSTNIDNEQFF	TGTGCCAGCAGCACAAACATCGACAATGAGCAGTTCTTC
TRBJ1-5	TRBV6-1	few	NA	CASSENPFSQPQHF	TGTGCCAGCAGTGAGAATCCTTTCAGTCAGCCCCAGCATTTT
TRBJ1-5	TRBV12-3/TRBV12-4	NA	TRBD1	CASSLDRGNNQPQHF	TGTGCCAGCAGCCTGGACAGGGGCAACAATCAGCCCCAGCATTTT
TRBJ1-2	TRBV20-1	NA	TRBD1	CSANRDRGYGYTF	TGCAGTGCCAATCGGGACAGGGGCTATGGCTACACCTTC
TRBJ2-2	TRBV3-1	NA	NA	CASSGGLAGNTGELFF	TGTGCCAGCAGCGGCGGACTGGCCGGGAACACCGGGGAGCTGTTTTTT
TRBJ2-1	TRBV11-2	NA	NA	CASSLPNEQFF	TGTGCCAGCAGCTTACCCAATGAGCAGTTCTTC
TRBJ2-1	TRBV20-1	few	NA	CSAGGHNNEQFF	TGCAGTGCTGGAGGACATAACAATGAGCAGTTCTTC
TRBJ1-5	TRBV4-1	few	NA	CASSQDATLYQPQHF	TGCGCCAGCAGCCAAGATGCCACCTTATATCAGCCCCAGCATTTT
TRBJ2-2	TRBV28	NA	NA	CASSHPLGGELFF	TGTGCCAGCAGCCACCCCCTAGGTGGGGAGCTGTTTTTT
TRBJ2-2	TRBV6-5	NA	NA	CASSYSAGLDPRAGELFF	TGTGCCAGCAGTTACTCGGCAGGGCTCGACCCTAGGGCCGGGGAGCTGTTTTTT
TRBJ2-1	TRBV28	NA	NA	CASSQAPFDEFF	TGTGCCAGCAGTCAAGCACCCTTCGATGAGTTCTTC
TRBJ2-2	TRBV5-1	few	TRBD2	CASSVTSGGNTNTGELFF	TGCGCCAGCAGCGTGACTAGCGGGGGCAATACGAACACCGGGGAGCTGTTTTTT
TRBJ2-5	TRBV5-1	NA	TRBD1	CASSFWTGMETQYF	TGCGCCAGCAGCTTTTGGACAGGGATGGAGACCCAGTACTTC
TRBJ2-1	TRBV7-2	many	NA	CASSLAVGFYEQFF	TGTGCCAGCAGCTTAGCAGTCGGTTTCTATGAGCAGTTCTTC
TRBJ2-7	TRBV6-1	few	NA	CASSEFYEQYF	TGTGCCAGCTCAGAGTTCTACGAGCAGTACTTC
TRBJ2-2	TRBV6-2/TRBV6-3	few	NA	CASTDEWNTGELFF	TGTGCCAGCACCGACGAGTGGAACACCGGGGAGCTGTTTTTT
TRBJ2-1	TRBV11-2	few	TRBD2	CASSFRGTSGGYNEQFF	TGTGCCAGCAGCTTTAGGGGGACTAGCGGGGGGTACAATGAGCAGTTCTTC
TRBJ1-1	TRBV4-1	NA	NA	CASRSGGPNTEAFF	TGCGCCAGCCGGAGCGGGGGACCGAACACTGAAGCTTTCTTT
TRBJ2-1	TRBV20-1	NA	NA	CSARGSSRKVDEQFF	TGCAGTGCTAGGGGGTCTAGCCGGAAGGTGGATGAGCAGTTCTTC
TRBJ2-1	TRBV28	NA	TRBD2	CASSFSSSGRRGSYNEQFF	TGTGCCAGCAGTTTCTCGTCCAGCGGGAGACGTGGCTCCTACAATGAGCAGTTCTTC
TRBJ1-2	TRBV6-5	few	NA	CASSYRGQLLNYGYTF	TGTGCCAGCAGTTACCGCGGACAGCTACTAAACTATGGCTACACCTTC
TRBJ1-2	TRBV29-1	NA	TRBD1	CSVGDSPEGGYTF	TGCAGCGTAGGGGACAGTCCCGAGGGGGGCTACACCTTC
TRBJ2-7	TRBV5-1	NA	NA	CASKRTWQDNNEQYF	TGCGCCAGCAAACGGACATGGCAGGATAACAACGAGCAGTACTTC
TRBJ1-1	TRBV20-1	NA	NA	CSARLYLNTEAFF	TGCAGTGCCAGGTTGTACCTTAACACTGAAGCTTTCTTT
TRBJ2-1	TRBV6-1	NA	TRBD2	CASSDGSGGTYEQFF	TGTGCCAGCAGTGACGGCTCGGGGGGGACCTATGAGCAGTTCTTC
TRBJ2-7	TRBV2	few	NA	CASSASSYEQYF	TGTGCCAGCAGTGCTTCCTCCTACGAGCAGTACTTC
TRBJ2-2	TRBV28	few	NA	CASSFAGRFTGELFF	TGTGCCAGCAGTTTCGCGGGGAGGTTCACCGGGGAGCTGTTTTTT